Listed here is a single T cell receptor beta chain. The antigen is not known. The data originate from a study of graft-versus-host responses after intestinal transplantation. CDR1 is LNHDA and CDR2 is SQIVND in the germline V gene (reference sequence). V was cut by 3 bases and J by 0 bases, with 12 bases left in between. There are 17 residues in the CDR3. Here immunoSEQ multiplex PCR was the method, and the copy in TCRdb shows in-frame clones only, minus some. The table records tens of thousands of clones, roughly 89% of them present only once. Material: unstimulated CD4+ T cells sorted from spleen or lymph node cells, obtained before intestinal transplant. This chain uses TRBV19 with TRBJ1-6, with D perhaps TRBD1 (6 bases). This sequence was found in a human donor who received an intestinal transplant. DNA of the CDR3: TGTGCCAGTAGTATGACAGGAGGGAGCTCCTATAATTCACCCCTCCACTTT. It codes for CASSMTGGSSYNSPLHF.